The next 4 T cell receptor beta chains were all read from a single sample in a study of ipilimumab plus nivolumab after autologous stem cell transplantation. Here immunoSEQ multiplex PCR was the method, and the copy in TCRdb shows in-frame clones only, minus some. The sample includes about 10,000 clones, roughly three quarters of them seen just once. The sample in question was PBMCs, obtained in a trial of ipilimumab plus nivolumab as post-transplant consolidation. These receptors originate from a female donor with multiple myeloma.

This CDR3 is CASSLRTAEQYF. CDR3 nucleotide sequence: TGTGCCAGCAGCTTAAGGACAGCCGAGCAGTACTTC. The chain carries TRBV7-9 and TRBJ2-7; D possibly corresponds to TRBD1 (6 bases). Trimming removed 2 bases at V and 6 bases at J, with 8 bases between. The CDR3 loop spans 12 amino acids. CDR1 and CDR2 (germline): SEHNR, FQNEAQ (reference sequence).

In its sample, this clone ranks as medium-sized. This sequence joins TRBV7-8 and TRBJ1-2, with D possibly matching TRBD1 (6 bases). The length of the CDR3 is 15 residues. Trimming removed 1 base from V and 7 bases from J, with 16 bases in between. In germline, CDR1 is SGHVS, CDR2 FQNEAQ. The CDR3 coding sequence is TGTGCCAGCAGCTTAGTCTTGGCAGGGGTCGGTGGCTACACCTTC. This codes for CASSLVLAGVGGYTF.

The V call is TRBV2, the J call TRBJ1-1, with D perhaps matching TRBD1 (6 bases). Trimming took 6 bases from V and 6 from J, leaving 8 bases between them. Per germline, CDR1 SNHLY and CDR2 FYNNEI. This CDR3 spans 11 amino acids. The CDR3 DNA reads TGTGCCAGCAGCAGGGGCTCTGAAGCTTTCTTT. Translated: CASSRGSEAFF.

In DNA, the CDR3 is TGTGCCAGCAGCTGGGCCGATCATTGGGAGCAGTTCTTC. Its translation is CASSWADHWEQFF. The chain links TRBV7-2 to TRBJ2-1; the D is unclear. There are 13 residues in the CDR3. Germline CDR1 reads SGHTA; CDR2 reads FQGNSA. The ends were cut back, 4 bases at V and 10 bases at J, with 14 bases in the middle.